This T cell receptor beta chain was retrieved from a study of T cell responses to AZD1222 COVID-19 vaccine. For the study at large: Pooled samples include second doses given at about 4 or 12 weeks.

Study conclusions and caveats: The breadth and depth of Spike-specific TCRs increased once two AZD1222 doses had been given.

Germline V gene sequence: CDR1 SGHAT, CDR2 FQNNGV. There are 15 residues in the CDR3. Trimming removed 5 bases at V and 2 bases at J, with 12 bases between. Details on this clone: Its cognate antigen is unknown.

Assay used: immunoSEQ multiplex PCR; TCRdb lists only in-frame clones, some missing. The sample carries 150,000 to 200,000 clones, about nine tenths recorded once. The rearrangement links TRBV11-2 to TRBJ2-2, with D unresolved. The sample in question was peripheral blood, obtained on day 0 of AZD1222 vaccination. The TCR was taken from an adult in good health. This CDR3 is CASSGRASNTGELFF. CDR3 DNA: TGTGCCAGCAGCGGCCGGGCTTCTAACACCGGGGAGCTGTTTTTT.